The sequence of this T cell receptor beta chain was determined in a study of cytomegalovirus exposure and HLA in healthy donors (dated by TCRdb to the late 2010s). Context from the whole study: According to an earlier analysis of 587 of the donors, roughly 180 million T cells yielded roughly 110 million unique TCR beta sequences and approximately 300 Gb of sequence data. An early release that covered fewer than 800 HLA-typed donors contained approximately 300 gigabases of sequencing data and some 87 million unique TCR sequences. The genetic ancestry cluster associated with self-reported Caucasian donors included approximately 85% of the 300 to 400 genotyped donors. The study aimed to test whether cataloging public T cell receptors could reveal signatures of past pathogen exposure. The study profiled the T cell repertoires of 550 to 700 subjects by immunosequencing and related them to cytomegalovirus serostatus. Besides the first cohort of roughly 640 subjects, a separate validation cohort made up of 90 to 150 different subjects was used. To predict cytomegalovirus infection status, the study combined high-throughput TCR immunosequencing, statistical association of individual TCRs with disease status, and machine learning. To study patterns of TCR occurrence, a later analysis re-analyzed previously published TCR beta repertoires from around 670 donors and added high-resolution HLA genotyping. In the later analysis, no new phenotypic data were used to find candidate immune exposures; instead, reliance was placed on TCR beta sequences and their occurrence across donors. In an earlier analysis of 587 of the donors, high-throughput TCR beta sequencing was used to judge whether each TCR beta V gene segment behaved as functional or pseudogenic. Donor age, sex, ethnicity and CMV serostatus were compiled together with the repertoire data. In a later genetic analysis, genome-wide SNP genotypes for about three fifths of the roughly 670 donors were used, and that subset was treated as a discovery cohort. All discovery cohort repertoires had been generated on a single sequencing platform. Class I and class II HLA loci were covered by the typing at four-digit resolution. Typing coverage differed by locus: A, B, C, DRB1 and DQB1 were typed in roughly 620-640 donors, DQA1 in around 500, DPA1 in 600 to 610, and DPB1 in 472. Roughly 5 DR-DQ haplotypes were handled as single units for association and clustering, since linkage in the cohort was strong. Among about 400 genotyped donors of the cohort, an average of about 220,000 unique TCR beta nucleotide sequences was sequenced per donor, of which about 19% were non-productive. Paper-wide results and their limitations: Only TCR beta chains were sequenced in this cohort, and the absence of alpha or paired-chain data limited detectable features. Linkage disequilibrium might explain the correlated functional status among segregating V segments, but an unknown experimental factor could not be ruled out. In a later genetic analysis, fewer N-insertions in productive TCRs were reported among donors in an Asian-associated ancestry cluster than the roughly 670-donor mean. In a later analysis, most CMV-associated TCR beta chains were found to appear HLA-restricted, with HLA associations seemingly driven largely by CMV exposure. Because HLA typing was missing for some donors at each locus, association tests included only the typed subset. A later analysis found that HLA-associated TCR beta chains were more clonally expanded and had lower generation probabilities than equally common non-associated chains. Several of the top co-occurrence clusters appeared to be linked to parvovirus B19, influenza, CMV and Epstein-Barr virus, according to a later analysis. Over 15 rarely observed V segments, including chromosome 9 orphons, were excluded from the earlier analysis of several hundred of the donors because counts were too low. A further reported finding was that TCR beta sequences accurately predicted the HLA-A and HLA-B alleles for most subjects in the first cohort. In a later genetic analysis, a missense DCLRE1C variant was associated with V-gene and J-gene trimming of TCR beta chains, and the association was replicated in an independent cohort. The only immune exposure information available for the cohort was CMV serostatus. Across donors, most TCR sequences were observed very rarely, whereas some public TCRs were present in many individuals. Presence/absence analyses assumed roughly uniform sequencing depth across donors, an assumption that may not hold. In vitro tests confirmed that three of the cytomegalovirus-associated TCR beta chains recognize cytomegalovirus antigens. In a later analysis, the rate of TCR association differed among HLA loci, with DRB1 alleles having the most associated TCRs and HLA-C alleles having the fewest. It was suggested by the authors that the approach could potentially be generalized to other disease states and immunological phenotypes. The classifier was reported to diagnose cytomegalovirus status with high specificity and sensitivity in both the original and validation cohorts. The 87-base-pair reads could not distinguish some IMGT-functional V segments, including TRBV6-2 and TRBV6-3, so those segments were excluded. A cluster of highly shared sequence variants was judged likely to be a technical artifact of the sequencing pipeline. The study gave a list of 150 to 200 TCR beta chains associated with cytomegalovirus. When HLA alleles, especially DR and DQ, strongly co-occurred, TCR associations were difficult to assign to individual alleles. An earlier analysis of 450 to 750 of the donors showed that most TCR beta V segments appeared in productive rearrangements either about 87% or about 30% of the time, which broadly matched IMGT annotations. In a later analysis, more than 15,000 TCR beta sequences were associated with specific HLA alleles at a false discovery rate of 0.05.

In total, 600 or so healthy bone marrow donors made up the cohort. Cohort members were all nominally healthy when sampled, although unrecorded immune exposures were likely present. The donor was CMV seronegative and belonged to the group of roughly 330 seronegative cohort members. Each donor provided a peripheral blood sample, and peripheral blood mononuclear cells were used for TCR beta sequencing. Genomic DNA was extracted from the blood cell samples with the Qiagen DNeasy Blood Extraction Kit. The CDR3 measures 15 amino acids from cysteine to phenylalanine. The sequence is cut down to CDR3 DNA, 45 bases in frame from base 1. CDR1 and CDR2, looked up from the germline V gene (reference sequence), are MNHNY and SVGAGI. V is cut by 6 bases and J by 2 bases, and the space between the germline ends is 15 bases. With respect to this clone: Its recognized antigen is unknown. No much larger clone exists at a distance of one base, and base qualities are not known.

Preparation of the library involved the immunoSEQ multiplex PCR assay. For the multiplex PCR, a mixture combining 60 forward primers for TCR Vbeta segments and 13 reverse primers for TCR Jbeta segments was used. The CDR3 region of rearranged TCR beta genes was amplified from genomic DNA by a multiplex PCR assay. The amplified TCR beta libraries were sequenced on the Illumina HiSeq System as 87-base-pair reads. The original methods were these. Across the roughly 670 repertoires, a later analysis counted tens of millions of unique TCR beta chains, roughly 11 million of which were shared by at least two donors. A nearest-neighbor algorithm error-corrected the raw reads and collapsed the reads into unique sequences, merging closely related sequences to remove PCR and sequencing errors. CDR3 sequences were aligned to IMGT reference sequences to assign V, D and J gene segments. For a sequence to be retained, at least a six-nucleotide match to both a V gene segment and a J gene segment was required. Rearrangements were classified as productive when the CDR3 lacked stop codons and remained in frame with V and J, and all other rearrangements were classified as non-productive. CDR3 was defined by IMGT convention, running from the second conserved V-encoded cysteine to the conserved J-encoded phenylalanine. Sequences without an unambiguous match to a single V gene segment were excluded from the earlier analysis of 450 to 650 of the donors. In an earlier analysis of some 590 of the donors, a V segment was called functional when productive rearrangements were above 56.7%, and segregating when the standard deviation between donors exceeded 5%. A statistical classification framework was built to diagnose cytomegalovirus status from the catalog of TCR beta chain sequences. V and J gene assignment, in a later analysis, came from comparing TCR nucleotide sequences with IMGT/GENE-DB human TR gene sequences. The TCRdist pipeline was used in a later analysis to assign CDR3 sequences and most-parsimonious VDJ recombination scenarios. In a later analysis, each TCR beta chain was defined by its CDR3 amino acid sequence together with its V-gene family, and reads lacking a unique V-gene family were excluded. A later analysis removed 592 highly shared, low-generation-probability nucleotide sequences to deal with suspected cross-contamination and a sequencing artifact. A later analysis calculated a clonal expansion index for each public chain from normalized within-repertoire ranks of inferred template counts. In a later analysis, generation probabilities were computed using a VDJ recombination model fitted to out-of-frame rearrangements, and the results were checked against IGoR. Hypergeometric tests were used in a later analysis to score TCR-TCR, TCR-HLA and TCR-CMV co-occurrence, with a repertoire-size bias correction applied to the TCR pairs. False discovery rates were estimated in a later analysis by permuting HLA or CMV assignments 20 times. In a later analysis, co-occurring TCRs were grouped with DBSCAN, and TCRdist sequence similarity was added when clustering was performed within HLA-allele-positive subsets. Repertoires with fewer than 30,000 or more than 120,000 public chains, plus five repertoires with anomalous nucleotide sharing, were excluded from co-occurrence clustering. In its TCRdb copy, this immuneACCESS table keeps in-frame sequences only and misses some clones. Where compared with another copy, unresolved V genes explain less than half of these, and the others have no known cause. V and J calls and clone size are as listed in that table; D and trimming were resolved from the DNA. The sample table contains about 67,000 clones; only one count was recorded for roughly two thirds of them. In total, the top ten clones hold approximately 2% of the sample.

This sequence uses TRBV6-6 and TRBJ2-3; TRBD2 could be the D gene, as 5 bases match. The receptor was isolated from a woman between 25 and 40 years old in good health and CMV-seronegative. Material: PBMCs. The nucleotide sequence reads as follows: TGTGCCAGCAGCCGCGATCGGCGGGTCACAGATACGCAGTATTTT. It codes for CASSRDRRVTDTQYF.